The 26 T cell receptor beta chains listed next were all sequenced from one sample in a study of blood T cells in healthy people across ages. Next came a second PCR, run for about 6 to 12 cycles, which used a sample-barcoded 5' primer along with a J-beta primer mix. MiXCR, run by TCRdb on the 5' RACE reads, gives a single entry per CDR3 protein. This table has around 800,000 distinct CDR3 sequences, 62% appearing once. The sample was blood. These receptors originate from a young man in good health.

This clonotype was seen only once. The chain joins TRBV7-3 to TRBJ2-5, with 8 bases identical to TRBD1. This CDR3 comprises 15 residues. The J segment lost 1 base and the V segment lost 5 bases, leaving 6 bases of the junction unmatched. Per the germline V gene, CDR1 is SGHTA and CDR2 is FQGTGA. The CDR3 bases are TGTGCCAGCAGCAGAAGGGGACAGGTCCAAGAGACCCAGTACTTC. Residues: CASSRRGQVQETQYF.

The V gene is TRBV6-5, the J gene TRBJ2-1, with D perhaps TRBD1 or TRBD2 (7 bases each). The CDR3 runs 17 residues. V lost 4 bases, J lost 7 bases, and 23 bases lay in between. Germline CDR1 MNHEY, CDR2 SVGAGI. CDR3 amino acids: CASSSWGRGREGNEQFF. The DNA of the CDR3 is TGTGCCAGCAGTTCTTGGGGGAGGGGGCGCGAGGGGAATGAGCAGTTCTTC.

This clonotype was seen once. The V gene is TRBV7-2, the J gene TRBJ2-5, with a tentative D call TRBD2 (5 bases). Germline V lookup: CDR1 SGHTA, CDR2 FQGNSA. The CDR3 sequence is 14 residues long. With 5 bases removed from V and 2 bases from J, the gap between germline ends came to 12 bases. This CDR3 is CASSTGLTQETQYF. The DNA for the CDR3 is TGTGCCAGCAGCACTGGACTCACACAAGAGACCCAGTACTTC.

This clonotype was detected only a few times. The chain is built from TRBV27 and TRBJ2-5; 10 bases fit TRBD1. The CDR3 covers 17 residues. Trimming removed 4 bases from V and 6 bases from J; junction bases left unmatched: 14. Per germline, CDR1 MNHEY and CDR2 SMNVEV (reference sequence). The DNA of the CDR3 is TGTGCCAGCAGTTCCGTTTTGAGGACAGGGGGTTTAAAGACCCAGTACTTC. Its protein is CASSSVLRTGGLKTQYF.

This clonotype occurred a few times. This rearrangement joins TRBV21-1 to TRBJ2-6; the table assigns TRBD1, which was not confirmed against the DNA. TRBV21-1 is marked as a pseudogene. The CDR3 loop spans 15 amino acids. The CDR3 region has the DNA TGTGCCAGCAGCGCGCCCAAGGGACAGGGACGGGTCCTGACTTTC. It codes for CASSAPKGQGRVLTF.

The rearrangement uses TRBV6-2 or TRBV6-3 and TRBJ1-5, with TRBD1 matching 7 bases. Per the germline V gene, CDR1 is MNHEY and CDR2 is SVGEGT. CDR3 length: 16 amino acids. With 6 bases clipped from V and 2 bases from J, the junction kept 10 bases outside the gene matches. The CDR3 sequence: CASRTPGGSGNQPQHF. DNA for the CDR3: TGTGCCAGCAGGACACCAGGGGGGTCGGGCAATCAGCCCCAGCATTTT.

V gene TRBV4-3 combines with J gene TRBJ1-4, with a tentative D call TRBD1 (5 bases). The germline V gene encodes CDR1 LGHNA and CDR2 YSLEER. V dropped 1 base and J dropped 8 bases, with 20 bases sitting between them. The length of the CDR3 is 17 residues. This CDR3 reads CASSQGGKVRMGEKLFF. Written as DNA, the CDR3 is TGCGCCAGCAGCCAAGGGGGGAAGGTACGGATGGGGGAAAAACTGTTTTTT.

This clonotype showed up just a few times. The rearrangement joins TRBV29-1 to TRBJ2-1; 8 bases are a match to TRBD2. The CDR3 runs 14 residues. From germline, CDR1 is SQVTM and CDR2 ANQGSEA. V lost 0 bases to trimming and J lost 6 bases; unmatched junction nucleotides: 4. CDR3 DNA sequence: TGCAGCGTTGAAGATCGGGGGGGCCTCAATGAGCAGTTCTTC. Its translation is CSVEDRGGLNEQFF.

The chain carries TRBV20-1 and TRBJ2-7, with TRBD2 identical over 7 bases. Trimming at V came to 0 bases and at J to 5 bases, leaving 7 bases not matched to a gene. CDR3 length: 14 amino acids. Germline CDR1 is DFQATT and CDR2 is SNEGSKA (reference sequence). The CDR3 protein is CSARDGSGTDEQYF. CDR3 bases: TGCAGTGCTAGAGATGGGAGCGGGACCGACGAGCAGTACTTC.

V is TRBV5-6 and J is TRBJ1-6; no clear D. The CDR3 runs 14 residues. Germline V gene lookup returns CDR1 SGHDT and CDR2 YYEEEE. V lost 0 bases and J 10 bases, leaving 11 bases between the germline ends. This chain's CDR3 is CASSLGQVESPLHF. The CDR3 nucleotides read TGTGCCAGCAGCTTGGGGCAGGTAGAATCACCCCTCCACTTT.

In this sample, this clonotype turned up a few times. The chain uses TRBV29-1 and TRBJ2-7, with TRBD2 as a possible D gene (6 bases). V lost 7 bases to trimming and J lost 5 bases, with 15 bases between them. The CDR3 runs to 12 residues. The germline gives CDR1 SQVTM, CDR2 ANQGSEA. The CDR3: CSGNSGGDEQYF. The CDR3 DNA reads TGCAGCGGCAACAGCGGCGGGGACGAGCAGTACTTC.

This clonotype was detected only once. The CDR3 DNA sequence: TGTGCCAGCAGCATCAGGACAGGGACAGATACGCAGTATTTT. Its protein is CASSIRTGTDTQYF. This chain joins TRBV7-9 and TRBJ2-3; TRBD1 matches 8 bases. Losses at the gene ends were 5 bases for V and 3 bases for J; bases not matched to a gene: 4. Germline CDR1 SEHNR, CDR2 FQNEAQ (reference sequence). The CDR3 contains 14 residues.

The V and J genes are TRBV6-1 and TRBJ1-5, with no clear D. This CDR3 is 16 amino acids long. V was cut by 0 bases and J by 0 bases, with 9 bases left in between. Germline assignment: CDR1 MNHNS and CDR2 SASEGT. CDR3 residues: CASSEARAFSNQPQHF. CDR3 nucleotide sequence: TGTGCCAGCAGTGAAGCGAGGGCTTTTAGCAATCAGCCCCAGCATTTT.

A few counts support this clonotype. The J gene is TRBJ2-1, the V gene TRBV4-3; possibly TRBD1 or TRBD2 for D (5 bases each). V was cut by 4 bases and J by 8 bases, with 18 bases left in between. Germline lookup yields CDR1 LGHNA and CDR2 YSLEER. There are 15 residues in the CDR3. CDR3 in amino acids: CASSPRWDDFDEQFF. The CDR3 DNA reads TGCGCCAGCAGCCCGCGTTGGGACGATTTCGATGAGCAGTTCTTC.

This clonotype turned up a few times. This chain uses TRBV20-1 with TRBJ2-1; a weak D match, TRBD2 (6 bases). Germline CDR1 is DFQATT and CDR2 is SNEGSKA (reference sequence). Trimming cost V 7 bases and J 10 bases, with 20 bases left between them. This CDR3 has 13 residues. The CDR3 DNA sequence: TGCAGTGGAATGGGGGACTGGAAAAGCGAGCAGTTCTTC. This sequence encodes CSGMGDWKSEQFF.

Only a few counts were recorded for this clonotype. The chain links TRBV7-8 to TRBJ1-2, with unresolved D. Germline values: CDR1 SGHVS, CDR2 FQNEAQ. V was trimmed by 0 bases and J by 0 bases, leaving 11 bases between them. The CDR3 consists of 16 residues. The CDR3 reads CASSLALHTANYGYTF. The CDR3 region has the DNA TGTGCCAGCAGCTTAGCCTTGCACACAGCTAACTATGGCTACACCTTC.

In this sample, this clonotype turned up a few times. The rearrangement links TRBV6-2 or TRBV6-3 to TRBJ2-5; D call uncertain. The germline CDR1 and CDR2 sequences are MNHEY and SVGEGT. The CDR3 covers 14 residues. The V and J ends lost 6 bases and 5 bases respectively, with 16 bases between them. DNA for the CDR3: TGTGCCAGCAGCTCGTTTTGGGGATGGGAGACCCAGTACTTC. Translation gives CASSSFWGWETQYF.

This rearrangement joins TRBV4-3 to TRBJ1-4; 7 nucleotides line up with TRBD1. Germline CDR1 and CDR2: LGHNA and YSLEER. The CDR3 has 15 amino acids. The V and J ends lost 3 bases and 5 bases, in that order; junction bases with no gene match: 6. The CDR3 here is CASSHRDRPNEKLFF. The CDR3 DNA is TGCGCCAGCAGCCACCGGGACAGACCGAATGAAAAACTGTTTTTT.

This clonotype was recorded once. The V gene is TRBV6-2 or TRBV6-3, the J gene TRBJ2-7; 11 nucleotides align to TRBD2. Germline CDR1 is MNHEY and CDR2 is SVGEGT. Trimming at V came to 4 bases and at J to 0 bases, leaving 5 bases not matched to a gene. This CDR3 region has 16 residues. CDR3 nucleotides: TGTGCCAGCAGTTTTCAGACTAGCGGGGCCTCCTACGAGCAGTACTTC. Translated, it gives CASSFQTSGASYEQYF.

CDR3 nucleotides: TGTGCCAGCAGCCCGGGCGCCAGCGAAACACCCAGCACAGATACGCAGTATTTT. Translated, it gives CASSPGASETPSTDTQYF. J is TRBJ2-3 and V is TRBV11-3; D gene uncertain. This CDR3 contains 18 residues. Germline CDR1 reads SGHNT; CDR2 reads YENEEA. V was clipped by 5 bases and J by 0 bases, with 21 bases between them.

The rearrangement uses TRBV6-5 and TRBJ2-5, with 10 positions matching TRBD1. V lost 6 bases, J lost 4 bases, and 8 bases stayed unmatched. The germline V gene has CDR1 MNHEY and CDR2 SVGAGI. CDR3 size: 15 residues. CDR3 DNA sequence: TGTGCCAGCAGGGATGACAGGGGGCGCGGAGAGACCCAGTACTTC. Translated: CASRDDRGRGETQYF.

The rearrangement links TRBV7-9 to TRBJ2-7; D might be TRBD1 or TRBD2, each matching 5 bases. CDR1 and CDR2 (germline): SEHNR, FQNEAQ (reference sequence). V lost 6 bases to trimming and J lost 0 bases, with 15 bases between them. The CDR3 runs 15 residues. The CDR3: CASSSRDGSSYEQYF. As DNA, the CDR3 is TGTGCCAGCAGTTCTCGGGACGGATCCTCCTACGAGCAGTACTTC. Together with reference TRBV7-9 and TRBJ2-7, the CDR3 gives the full variable domain: DTGVSQNPRHKITKRGQNVTFRCDPISEHNRLYWYRQTLGQGPEFLTYFQNEAQLEKSRLLSDRFSAERPKGSFSTLEIQRTEQGDSAMYLCASSSRDGSSYEQYFGPGTRLTVT.

The V and J genes are TRBV20-1 and TRBJ1-2, with a possible D match to TRBD1 (6 bases). Germline V CDR1 and CDR2: DFQATT, SNEGSKA (reference sequence). CDR3 length: 15 amino acids. V lost 6 bases, J lost 2 bases, and 19 bases lay in between. The CDR3 is CSANPSGHTNYGYTF. CDR3 nucleotide sequence: TGCAGTGCCAACCCCTCGGGACACACAAACTATGGCTACACCTTC.

This chain uses TRBV5-8 with TRBJ2-1; 9 bases fit TRBD2. Trimming took 4 bases from V and 6 from J; bases not matched to a gene: 2. The V gene's germline CDR1 is SGHTS and CDR2 YDEGEE. The CDR3 length is 13 residues. The CDR3 region is CASSRGGGNEQFF. The DNA of the CDR3 is TGTGCCAGCAGCCGCGGGGGGGGCAATGAGCAGTTCTTC.

V gene TRBV10-3 combines with J gene TRBJ2-3, with D maybe TRBD1 (5 bases). Germline-derived CDR1 and CDR2 are ENHRY and SYGVKD. The CDR3 runs to 14 residues. With 4 bases removed from V and 5 bases from J, the gap between germline ends came to 13 bases. CDR3 in DNA: TGTGCCATCAGTGGCCAGGGAATGTTAGATACGCAGTATTTT. Its translation: CAISGQGMLDTQYF.

This clonotype showed up just a few times. The chain uses TRBV7-9 and TRBJ2-3, with TRBD2 as a possible D gene (5 bases). The CDR3 has 14 amino acids. Germline-derived CDR1 and CDR2 are SEHNR and FQNEAQ (reference sequence). Deletions cut 3 bases from V and 2 bases from J, with 9 bases between. For the CDR3, the DNA is TGTGCCAGCAGCTTTAGCGCGTCCACAGATACGCAGTATTTT. Translated, it gives CASSFSASTDTQYF.